The sequence of this T cell receptor beta chain was determined in a study of cytomegalovirus exposure and HLA in healthy donors. The overall study: For the approximately 400 genotyped donors, roughly 81% fell within the Caucasian-associated ancestry cluster. General study points: DRB1 had the most TCR associations and HLA-C the fewest, a later analysis found, with rates varying by HLA locus. For most TCR sequences rarity was the rule, although some public TCRs occurred in many donors. Equally common other TCR beta chains were less clonally expanded than HLA-associated ones, a later analysis found.

Concerning this clone itself: Its antigen is unknown.

V was clipped by 5 bases and J by 0 bases, with 8 bases between them. The germline CDR1 and CDR2 sequences are MDHEN and SYDVKM. This CDR3 region has 13 residues. Use of 60 Vbeta and 13 Jbeta primers characterized the PCR. Generated by immunoSEQ multiplex PCR, the TCRdb table keeps only in-frame clones and is missing some. This table has about 140,000 clones, 77% appearing once. Source material: PBMCs. V usage is TRBV28 and J usage is TRBJ2-7; D is unclear. This sequence was found in a female donor in good health and CMV-seronegative. CDR3 DNA sequence: TGTGCCAGCAGTGTAGATACCTCCTACGAGCAGTACTTC. It translates to CASSVDTSYEQYF.